This is a list of T cell receptor beta chains from one sample in a study of T cells in Graves' hyperthyroidism and ophthalmopathy. MiXCR was run by TCRdb on the multiplex PCR reads, yielding one entry per CDR3 protein. The sample lists some 320,000 distinct CDR3 sequences, roughly 13% occurring once. Material for sequencing was blood. These TCRs come from a woman aged 40 to 50 with Graves' ophthalmopathy. Both conserved end residues are part of each CDR3. Fields, in order: J gene, clone size, D gene, V gene, CDR3 protein, CDR3 DNA. D genes are given only for firm matches. Size tells how often a clone was seen (once, few, many) or the class of an expanded clone, and some rows leave it out.

J: TRBJ2-5; size: NA; D: TRBD1; V: TRBV28; CDR3: CASSLEGAWGETQYF; DNA: TGTGCCAGCAGTTTAGAGGGGGCCTGGGGAGAGACCCAGTACTTC
J: TRBJ1-1; size: many; D: TRBD1; V: TRBV11-2; CDR3: CASSLTGQLEAFF; DNA: TGTGCCAGCAGTTTAACGGGACAGCTTGAAGCTTTCTTT
J: TRBJ2-1; size: many; D: TRBD2; V: TRBV5-1; CDR3: CASTPAGAGGNEQFF; DNA: TGCGCCAGCACCCCTGCGGGAGCGGGGGGGAATGAGCAGTTCTTC
J: TRBJ1-1; size: many; D: NA; V: TRBV4-2; CDR3: CASSPFGMNTEAFF; DNA: TGTGCCAGCTCCCCGTTTGGCATGAACACTGAAGCTTTCTTT
J: TRBJ2-5; size: few; D: NA; V: TRBV13; CDR3: CASSLRALQETQYF; DNA: TGTGCCAGCAGCTTAAGGGCCCTCCAAGAGACCCAGTACTTC
J: TRBJ2-1; size: few; D: TRBD2; V: TRBV24-1; CDR3: CATSTNGGANYNEQFF; DNA: TGTGCCACCAGTACAAACGGGGGGGCCAACTACAATGAGCAGTTCTTC
J: TRBJ2-1; size: many; D: NA; V: TRBV27; CDR3: CASGHNYNEQFF; DNA: TGTGCCAGCGGGCATAACTACAATGAGCAGTTCTTC
J: TRBJ1-5; size: many; D: NA; V: TRBV11-3; CDR3: CASSSRANQPQHF; DNA: TGTGCCAGCAGCTCCAGGGCCAATCAGCCCCAGCATTTT
J: TRBJ2-1; size: NA; D: NA; V: TRBV20-1; CDR3: CSASMRGGAGEQFF; DNA: TGCAGTGCCAGTATGAGGGGGGGAGCCGGCGAGCAGTTCTTC
J: TRBJ1-1; size: many; D: NA; V: TRBV19; CDR3: CASNPLGGKAFF; DNA: TGTGCCAGCAATCCCTTGGGGGGGAAAGCTTTCTTT
J: TRBJ1-2; size: many; D: NA; V: TRBV28; CDR3: CASSLPGRGGYTF; DNA: TGTGCCAGCAGTTTACCGGGGAGGGGCGGCTACACCTTC
J: TRBJ1-1; size: many; D: NA; V: TRBV3-1; CDR3: CASSGGGGSTEAFF; DNA: TGTGCCAGCAGCGGAGGAGGGGGAAGCACTGAAGCTTTCTTT
J: TRBJ1-1; size: many; D: NA; V: TRBV18; CDR3: CASSPGWTEAFF; DNA: TGTGCCAGCTCACCAGGGTGGACTGAAGCTTTCTTT
J: TRBJ1-5; size: many; D: NA; V: TRBV28; CDR3: CASSPSSAGRNQPQHF; DNA: TGTGCCAGCAGTCCGAGCAGCGCAGGTCGGAATCAGCCCCAGCATTTT
J: TRBJ2-7; size: many; D: TRBD2; V: TRBV20-1; CDR3: CSASSLAGGYEQYF; DNA: TGCAGTGCTAGTTCCCTAGCGGGAGGTTACGAGCAGTACTTC
J: TRBJ2-1; size: many; D: TRBD2; V: TRBV20-1; CDR3: CSAPFDLTSDEQFF; DNA: TGCAGTGCTCCATTCGACTTGACTAGCGATGAGCAGTTCTTC
J: TRBJ1-2; size: many; D: NA; V: TRBV16; CDR3: CASSQSGVEWNYGYTF; DNA: TGTGCCAGCAGCCAATCGGGAGTGGAATGGAACTATGGCTACACCTTC
J: TRBJ2-7; size: few; D: TRBD2; V: TRBV3-1; CDR3: CASSQGAGTAYEQYF; DNA: TGTGCCAGCAGCCAAGGAGCGGGAACGGCCTACGAGCAGTACTTC
J: TRBJ1-6; size: few; D: NA; V: TRBV7-2; CDR3: CASSVGQAINSPLHF; DNA: TGTGCCAGCAGCGTGGGGCAGGCGATTAATTCACCCCTCCACTTT
J: TRBJ1-2; size: many; D: NA; V: TRBV2; CDR3: CASSEGWGQNNYGYTF; DNA: TGTGCCAGCAGTGAAGGGTGGGGACAAAATAACTATGGCTACACCTTC
J: TRBJ1-2; size: many; D: NA; V: TRBV12-3/TRBV12-4; CDR3: CASSPNSRGYTF; DNA: TGTGCCAGCAGTCCAAACAGCAGAGGCTACACCTTC
J: TRBJ2-1; size: NA; D: NA; V: TRBV9; CDR3: CASSAQPFNSYNEQFF; DNA: TGTGCCAGCAGCGCTCAACCGTTTAATTCCTACAATGAGCAGTTCTTC
J: TRBJ1-2; size: few; D: TRBD1; V: TRBV29-1; CDR3: CSVSGTGDYGYTF; DNA: TGCAGCGTTTCCGGGACAGGGGACTATGGCTACACCTTC
J: TRBJ2-5; size: many; D: NA; V: TRBV28; CDR3: CASTRWLQETQYF; DNA: TGTGCCAGCACCCGGTGGCTTCAAGAGACCCAGTACTTC
J: TRBJ2-5; size: NA; D: NA; V: TRBV11-2; CDR3: CASSLAGMVETQYF; DNA: TGTGCCAGCAGCTTAGCGGGGATGGTAGAGACCCAGTACTTC
J: TRBJ2-1; size: NA; D: TRBD2; V: TRBV18; CDR3: CASSALVAGVGNEQFF; DNA: TGTGCCAGCTCGGCGTTGGTAGCGGGAGTAGGCAATGAGCAGTTCTTC
J: TRBJ1-1; size: NA; D: NA; V: TRBV4-1; CDR3: CASSPQGRGAFF; DNA: TGCGCCAGCAGCCCACAGGGTCGCGGAGCTTTCTTT
J: TRBJ1-1; size: many; D: NA; V: TRBV6-1; CDR3: CASSRDLPNTEAFF; DNA: TGTGCCAGCAGCCGGGACCTCCCGAACACTGAAGCTTTCTTT
J: TRBJ1-1; size: NA; D: NA; V: TRBV18; CDR3: CASLAYDSGTEAFF; DNA: TGTGCCAGTCTCGCCTACGACAGTGGCACTGAAGCTTTCTTT
J: TRBJ2-2; size: many; D: NA; V: TRBV28; CDR3: CASSYDSDTGELFF; DNA: TGTGCCAGCAGTTATGACTCTGACACCGGGGAGCTGTTTTTT
J: TRBJ2-7; size: many; D: TRBD2; V: TRBV7-9; CDR3: CASSGRPGTGTSIASYEQYF; DNA: TGTGCCAGCAGCGGACGACCGGGGACGGGGACTAGCATCGCCTCCTACGAGCAGTACTTC
J: TRBJ2-5; size: NA; D: TRBD2; V: TRBV27; CDR3: CASSYARTSGKETQYF; DNA: TGTGCCAGCAGTTACGCTAGGACTAGCGGGAAAGAGACCCAGTACTTC
J: TRBJ1-5; size: NA; D: NA; V: TRBV7-8; CDR3: CASSPLQGQLISNQPQHF; DNA: TGTGCCAGCAGCCCACTACAGGGCCAGTTGATTAGCAATCAGCCCCAGCATTTT
J: TRBJ1-1; size: many; D: TRBD1; V: TRBV27; CDR3: CASSNSPGGGTEAFF; DNA: TGTGCCAGCAGTAATTCTCCAGGGGGCGGCACTGAAGCTTTCTTT
J: TRBJ2-4; size: few; D: NA; V: TRBV6-5; CDR3: CASSYYSSPAKNIQYF; DNA: TGTGCCAGCAGTTACTATAGCAGCCCGGCCAAAAACATTCAGTACTTC
J: TRBJ2-1; size: few; D: NA; V: TRBV6-1; CDR3: CASSETGGGAHNEQFF; DNA: TGTGCCAGCAGTGAAACTGGAGGAGGTGCCCACAATGAGCAGTTCTTC
J: TRBJ2-1; size: NA; D: NA; V: TRBV7-9; CDR3: CASSLLRTEQFF; DNA: TGTGCCAGCAGTTTACTCCGAACCGAGCAGTTCTTC
J: TRBJ2-7; size: few; D: NA; V: TRBV20-1; CDR3: CSARDRRYEQYF; DNA: TGCAGTGCTAGAGATCGCCGCTACGAGCAGTACTTC
J: TRBJ2-5; size: NA; D: NA; V: TRBV29-1; CDR3: CSVEGREETQYF; DNA: TGCAGCGTTGAGGGACGTGAAGAGACCCAGTACTTC